Here is one T cell receptor (beta chain) with its context. Its antigen is undetermined. The CDR3 sequence is 16 residues long. V lost 4 bases and J lost 3; bases outside the gene matches: 9. Per the germline V gene, CDR1 is MNHEY and CDR2 is SVGAGI. This sample is drawn from a study of cytomegalovirus exposure and HLA in healthy donors. Study observations and caveats: The authors reported that TCR beta sequences could predict HLA-A and HLA-B alleles. These predictions were accurate for most subjects in the first cohort.

60 Vbeta and 13 Jbeta primers were used in PCR. Only in-frame clones appear in the TCRdb table, and some are missing; sequencing was by immunoSEQ multiplex PCR. The sample consists of tens of thousands of clones, 65% to 70% of them appearing once. The TCR was taken from a man aged 40-49 years in good health and CMV-seropositive. Sequencing was performed on PBMCs. V usage is TRBV6-5 and J usage is TRBJ1-5; 7 bases are a match to TRBD1. The CDR3 DNA sequence: TGTGCCAGCAGTTCCCTCCCGGGACAGTTCAATCAGCCCCAGCATTTT. Protein product: CASSSLPGQFNQPQHF.